This T cell receptor beta chain came from a study of T-cell reconstitution after alpha-beta-depleted transplantation in children. TCRbeta library construction was performed incorporating unique molecular identifiers. One entry per CDR3 protein results from TCRdb running MiXCR on the PCR reads. The sample contains more than 550,000 distinct CDR3 sequences, roughly a tenth of which appear only once. V shed 5 bases and J 0 bases; nucleotides not matched to a gene: 9. Germline V gives CDR1 DFQATT, CDR2 SNEGSKA (reference sequence). The CDR3 spans 15 residues. This clonotype came up a few times. J is TRBJ1-1 and V is TRBV20-1, with 7 bases lining up with TRBD1. Sequenced here: PBMCs from the stem cell graft donor, sampled from the stem cell graft. This receptor was obtained from a human donor who donated a stem cell graft to a child with acute myeloid leukemia. The CDR3 here is CSACQTGLLNTEAFF. The CDR3 DNA follows: TGCAGTGCTTGCCAGACAGGGCTCCTGAACACTGAAGCTTTCTTT.